A single sample gave rise to the 29 T cell receptor beta chains below, sequenced in a study of blood T cell repertoires in COVID-19 (TCRdb year 2020). Library prep was done by the immunoSEQ multiplex PCR assay. In its TCRdb copy, this immuneACCESS table keeps in-frame sequences only and misses some clones. Where compared with another copy, unresolved V genes explain less than half of these, and the others have no known cause. For this sample the table gives more than 250,000 clones, of which more than 70% were detected only once. The ten largest account for around 1.5% of the sample. What was sequenced was peripheral blood. These TCRs come from a woman between 45 and 60 years old with acute or convalescent COVID-19.

The table lists this clone with a few counts. The chain joins TRBV6-2 or TRBV6-3 to TRBJ2-2; 8 bases agree with TRBD1. Germline values: CDR1 MNHEY, CDR2 SVGEGT. J was trimmed by 1 base and V by 2 bases; bases with no gene match: 12. The CDR3 consists of 19 residues. The CDR3 nucleotides read TGTGCCAGCAGTTACCCGGGACAGGCGACATTTCTGAACACCGGGGAGCTGTTTTTT. Protein sequence: CASSYPGQATFLNTGELFF.

The chain couples TRBV6-2 or TRBV6-3 to TRBJ1-2; no clear D. Trimming pared 0 bases from V and 5 bases from J, leaving 13 bases between. Looked up from germline, CDR1 is MNHEY and CDR2 is SVGEGT. This CDR3 has 15 residues. CDR3 sequence reads: CASSYSGRTSYGYTF. The CDR3 nucleotides read TGTGCCAGCAGTTACTCGGGGAGAACCAGTTATGGCTACACCTTC.

This clone was detected once. This sequence joins TRBV11-3 and TRBJ2-7; the D gene is possibly TRBD2 (5 bases). This CDR3 has 14 residues. Germline lookup yields CDR1 SGHNT and CDR2 YENEEA. V was pared by 1 base and J by 3 bases, with 10 bases between. This CDR3 reads CASSLGRGGYEQYF. In nucleotides, the CDR3 is TGTGCCAGCAGCTTAGGACGGGGTGGCTACGAGCAGTACTTC.

This clone was observed a few times. The chain recombines TRBV18 with TRBJ1-2; a weak D match, TRBD1 (5 bases). V shed 3 bases and J shed 5 bases, with 16 bases lying between them. CDR3 length: 15 residues. Germline V gene sequence: CDR1 KGHSH, CDR2 LQKENI. CDR3 sequence reads: CASSPTPPPGYGYTF. DNA for the CDR3: TGTGCCAGCTCACCCACGCCCCCTCCAGGGTATGGCTACACCTTC.

The rearrangement links TRBV3-1 (or the pseudogene TRBV3-2) to TRBJ2-1; D is ambiguous. Germline CDR1 is LGHDT and CDR2 is YNNKEL (reference sequence). V lost 0 bases and J lost 8, with 5 bases in between. This CDR3 spans 12 amino acids. The DNA of the CDR3 is TGTGCCAGCAGCCAAGATACGGATGAGCAGTTCTTC. It codes for CASSQDTDEQFF.

The rearrangement links TRBV29-1 to TRBJ2-7, with 8 bases identical to TRBD2. Germline loops: CDR1 SQVTM, CDR2 ANQGSEA. The CDR3 totals 13 residues. V shed 5 bases, J shed 5 bases, and the junction held 8 bases outside the gene matches. CDR3 DNA sequence: TGCAGCGTTACTAGCGGTATTAGGAACGAGCAGTACTTC. Translation: CSVTSGIRNEQYF.

The CDR3 loop is CASSLGAYNEQFF. The CDR3 DNA sequence: TGCGCCAGCAGCTTGGGGGCTTACAATGAGCAGTTCTTC. This sequence joins TRBV5-1 and TRBJ2-1; D gene unclear. The CDR3 sequence is 13 residues long. The V end lost 0 bases, the J end lost 4 bases, and 5 bases lay between the germline ends. Germline-derived CDR1 and CDR2 are SGHRS and YFSETQ.

This chain connects TRBV19 to TRBJ2-1; D is possibly TRBD2 (6 bases). Germline V gene sequence: CDR1 LNHDA, CDR2 SQIVND (reference sequence). The CDR3 has 14 amino acids. V lost 6 bases and J lost 6, with 15 bases in between. This chain's CDR3 is CASRRPGLRNEQFF. CDR3 nucleotide sequence: TGTGCCAGTAGGCGACCGGGACTCCGCAATGAGCAGTTCTTC.

There are a few counts of this clone. The same CDR3 can be traced to other DNA sequences in this sample. V usage is TRBV27 and J usage is TRBJ2-7, with 9 bases matching TRBD1. CDR3 length equals 15 residues. Per germline, CDR1 MNHEY and CDR2 SMNVEV (reference sequence). The junction had 9 bases not matched to a gene; V was cut back by 6 bases and J by 3 bases. This CDR3 reads CASSPGQGTHYEQYF. In DNA, the CDR3 is TGTGCCAGCAGCCCGGGACAGGGTACCCACTACGAGCAGTACTTC.

J is TRBJ2-7 and V is TRBV3-1 (or the pseudogene TRBV3-2); 9 nucleotides match TRBD2. Germline CDR1 LGHDT, CDR2 YNNKEL (reference sequence). With V trimmed by 1 base and J by 2 bases, 12 bases remained unmatched. The CDR3 extends over 18 amino acids. The chain's CDR3 is CASSQGASGTSPTYEQYF. Here the CDR3 DNA reads TGTGCCAGCAGCCAAGGGGCTAGCGGGACCTCGCCCACCTACGAGCAGTACTTC.

V is TRBV11-2 and J is TRBJ2-1; no definite D call. Trimming removed 1 base at V and 0 bases at J, with 7 bases between. Per germline, CDR1 SGHAT and CDR2 FQNNGV. CDR3 length: 15 amino acids. The CDR3 region is CASSLGDSSYNEQFF. CDR3 bases: TGTGCCAGCAGCTTAGGAGACTCCTCCTACAATGAGCAGTTCTTC.

This chain joins TRBV10-1 and TRBJ2-2; 11 nucleotides match TRBD2. J lost 2 bases, V lost 0 bases, and 14 bases had no gene match. The CDR3 covers 21 residues. Germline V gene sequence: CDR1 WNHNN, CDR2 SYGVQD (reference sequence). The DNA of the CDR3 is TGCGCCAGCAGTGAGTCAATGGCGGTCGGGACTAGCGGAACAAACACCGGGGAGCTGTTTTTT. Translated, it gives CASSESMAVGTSGTNTGELFF.

V and J are TRBV5-1 and TRBJ2-7; 11 bases agree with TRBD2. The germline gives CDR1 SGHRS, CDR2 YFSETQ. V shed 4 bases and J 4 bases; nucleotides not matched to a gene: 7. This CDR3 spans 15 amino acids. DNA for the CDR3: TGCGCCAGCAGCCCAACTAGCGGGAGTGGGTACGAGCAGTACTTC. This translates into CASSPTSGSGYEQYF. The complete variable domain, with remaining parts taken from reference TRBV5-1 and TRBJ2-7, reads KAGVTQTPRYLIKTRGQQVTLSCSPISGHRSVSWYQQTPGQGLQFLFEYFSETQRNKGNFPGRFSGRQFSNSRSEMNVSTLELGDSALYLCASSPTSGSGYEQYFGPGTRLTVT.

This chain connects TRBV7-2 to TRBJ1-2; D might be TRBD1 (6 bases). Trimming removed 2 bases from V and 3 bases from J, with 10 bases in between. Germline CDR1 and CDR2: SGHTA and FQGNSA. This CDR3 is built from 14 residues. DNA for the CDR3: TGTGCCAGCAGCTTAACAGGGTTGGACTATGGCTACACCTTC. Encoded protein: CASSLTGLDYGYTF.

J is TRBJ1-2 and V is TRBV7-2, with no clear D. CDR3 length: 14 residues. Trimming pared 0 bases from V and 7 bases from J, leaving 12 bases between. CDR1 and CDR2 from the germline V gene are SGHTA and FQGNSA. CDR3: CASSLAPAGGGYTF. CDR3 coding DNA: TGTGCCAGCAGCTTAGCACCCGCCGGCGGTGGCTACACCTTC.

This clone turned up a few times. The rearrangement uses TRBV7-9 and TRBJ1-2; 8 bases match TRBD1. The CDR3 is 14 amino acids. Trimming at V came to 4 bases and at J to 5 bases, leaving 6 bases not matched to a gene. Per the germline V gene, CDR1 is SEHNR and CDR2 is FQNEAQ (reference sequence). The CDR3 spells CASSSPRGHYGYTF. The CDR3 nucleotides are TGTGCCAGCAGCTCTCCCAGGGGGCATTATGGCTACACCTTC.

V gene TRBV20-1 combines with J gene TRBJ2-7, with 7 bases fitting TRBD2. The V gene's germline CDR1 is DFQATT and CDR2 SNEGSKA (reference sequence). V was clipped by 3 bases and J by 4 bases; unmatched bases: 12. This CDR3 comprises 15 residues. The CDR3 bases are TGCAGTGCTAGTCCGTTGGCCCTAGCGGATTACGAGCAGTACTTC. Encoded protein: CSASPLALADYEQYF.

The chain has TRBV7-9 and TRBJ1-1, with D uncertain. The CDR3 loop spans 13 amino acids. Germline V gives CDR1 SEHNR, CDR2 FQNEAQ (reference sequence). V lost 4 bases and J lost 7, with 13 bases in between. CDR3 DNA sequence: TGTGCCAGCAGCTGGGCAGGTATCGGTGAAGCTTTCTTT. It yields the protein CASSWAGIGEAFF.

This clone appeared a few times. The genes are TRBV28 and TRBJ1-1, with 7 bases lining up with TRBD1. Germline lookup yields CDR1 MDHEN and CDR2 SYDVKM. There are 16 residues in the CDR3. Losses at the gene ends were 5 bases for V and 1 base for J; bases not matched to a gene: 10. CDR3 DNA: TGTGCCAGCAGTCGGATAACCCGGACAGGGAACACTGAAGCTTTCTTT. The encoded protein is CASSRITRTGNTEAFF.

The CDR3 DNA follows: TGTGCCTGGAAGGGACAGGCGGTAATATATGGCTACACCTTC. It encodes CAWKGQAVIYGYTF. The chain has TRBV30 and TRBJ1-2; TRBD1 agrees at 8 bases. The V gene's germline CDR1 is GTSNPN and CDR2 SVGIG (reference sequence). The CDR3 contains 14 residues. The V and J ends lost 4 bases and 5 bases, in that order; junction bases with no gene match: 9.

The rearrangement uses TRBV27 and TRBJ2-1; D is unclear. V lost 3 bases and J 0 bases, leaving 9 bases between the germline ends. The CDR3 has 15 residues. Germline values: CDR1 MNHEY, CDR2 SMNVEV (reference sequence). The CDR3 here is CASSFNPRSYNEQFF. CDR3 DNA sequence: TGTGCCAGCAGTTTTAATCCGCGCTCCTACAATGAGCAGTTCTTC.

The chain links TRBV7-9 to TRBJ2-1, with 13 bases matching TRBD2. The trim removed 5 bases at V and 12 bases at J, leaving 10 bases unmatched. Germline assignment: CDR1 SEHNR and CDR2 FQNEAQ (reference sequence). The CDR3 sequence is 15 residues long. The CDR3 DNA follows: TGTGCCAGCAGCGCCCCACTAGCGGGAGGGCCGGGGCAGTTCTTC. Translating it yields CASSAPLAGGPGQFF.

The gene calls are TRBV9 and TRBJ2-7; D possibly corresponds to TRBD2 (5 bases). CDR3 size: 14 residues. Trimming left V 1 base short and J 4 bases short, with 12 bases between. Germline CDR1 SGDLS, CDR2 YYNGEE. CDR3 loop: CASSVSGSDYEQYF. In nucleotides, the CDR3 is TGTGCCAGCAGCGTATCGGGTAGCGATTACGAGCAGTACTTC. Filled out from reference TRBV9 and TRBJ2-7, the complete variable domain reads DSGVTQTPKHLITATGQRVTLRCSPRSGDLSVYWYQQSLDQGLQFLIQYYNGEERAKGNILERFSAQQFPDLHSELNLSSLELGDSALYFCASSVSGSDYEQYFGPGTRLTVT.

The sample holds a few counts of this clone. The V and J genes are TRBV18 and TRBJ1-6, with TRBD1 matching over 8 bases. CDR1 KGHSH and CDR2 LQKENI come from the germline V gene. Trimming cost V 2 bases and J 8 bases; bases outside gene matches: 8. The CDR3 covers 16 residues. CDR3 residues: CASSPLGTGLDSPLHF. Here the CDR3 DNA reads TGTGCCAGCTCACCATTAGGGACAGGACTGGATTCACCCCTCCACTTT.

The J gene is TRBJ2-1, the V gene TRBV7-2, with D possibly matching TRBD1 (6 bases). This CDR3 region has 15 residues. Trimming shortened V by 5 bases and J by 7 bases, and 18 bases separated the two germline ends. Germline CDR1 reads SGHTA; CDR2 reads FQGNSA. The CDR3 loop reads CASSPSAQGSNEQFF. The CDR3 DNA sequence: TGTGCCAGCAGCCCCAGCGCCCAGGGGTCTAATGAGCAGTTCTTC.

This rearrangement joins TRBV9 to TRBJ2-7; TRBD1 aligns across 8 bases. Germline CDR1 SGDLS, CDR2 YYNGEE. V lost 2 bases, J lost 2 bases, and 6 bases stayed unmatched. The CDR3 loop spans 15 amino acids. CDR3: CASSVTGEPAYEQYF. The CDR3 coding sequence is TGTGCCAGCAGCGTGACAGGGGAACCCGCCTACGAGCAGTACTTC.

The rearrangement joins TRBV30 to TRBJ1-2; D is unclear. V dropped 0 bases and J dropped 6 bases, with 8 bases sitting between them. CDR1 and CDR2 from the germline V gene are GTSNPN and SVGIG (reference sequence). CDR3 length equals 12 residues. The CDR3 reads CAWSVAYHGYTF. DNA of the CDR3: TGTGCCTGGAGTGTAGCATACCATGGCTACACCTTC.

The chain has TRBV9 and TRBJ2-2, with TRBD1 matching 8 bases. Per the germline V gene, CDR1 is SGDLS and CDR2 is YYNGEE. This CDR3 contains 14 residues. The V and J ends lost 2 bases and 7 bases, in that order; junction bases with no gene match: 4. The CDR3 spells CASSVTGESGELFF. CDR3 nucleotides: TGTGCCAGCAGCGTGACAGGGGAAAGCGGGGAGCTGTTTTTT. The variable domain in full, with the rest retrieved from reference TRBV9 and TRBJ2-2, is DSGVTQTPKHLITATGQRVTLRCSPRSGDLSVYWYQQSLDQGLQFLIQYYNGEERAKGNILERFSAQQFPDLHSELNLSSLELGDSALYFCASSVTGESGELFFGEGSRLTVL.

This clone was seen just once. CDR3 nucleotides: TGTGCCAGTAGCAGACAAGGTTCCTACAATGAGCAGTTCTTC. Translated: CASSRQGSYNEQFF. The V call is TRBV19, the J call TRBJ2-1; no clear D. V dropped 6 bases and J dropped 1 base, with 10 bases sitting between them. The V gene's germline CDR1 is LNHDA and CDR2 SQIVND (reference sequence). This CDR3 is 14 amino acids long.